This entry lists 21 T cell receptor beta chains sequenced from one sample in a study of beta chain features in type 1 diabetes. Expressed TCRB transcripts were sequenced because the entire RNA isolate underwent reverse transcription. Data came from immunoSEQ multiplex PCR; TCRdb stores just in-frame clones and leaves some out. The table records approximately 200,000 clones, 9.6% of them present only once. The material sequenced was naive CD4+ T cells from blood. These receptors all stem from a young woman in good health.

This chain links TRBV21-1 with TRBJ2-1; the tabulated D call, TRBD2, remains unverified against the DNA. TRBV21-1 represents a pseudogene. CDR3 length: 16 residues. DNA for the CDR3: TGTGCCAGCAGCACCCGGACTAGCATCTGGTACAATGAGCAGTTCTTC. It is translated as CASSTRTSIWYNEQFF.

This clone was seen a few times. This chain uses TRBV27 with TRBJ1-1; unclear D gene. The CDR3 has 13 amino acids. Germline V gene lookup returns CDR1 MNHEY and CDR2 SMNVEV (reference sequence). V gave up 3 bases and J gave up 1 base, with 6 bases separating them. DNA of the CDR3: TGTGCCAGCAGTTTCGGGGAGAACACTGAAGCTTTCTTT. This gives the protein CASSFGENTEAFF.

This clone was picked up a small number of times. The rearrangement links TRBV30 to TRBJ2-1, with 9 nucleotides matching TRBD2. The V and J ends lost 5 bases and 8 bases, in that order; junction bases with no gene match: 7. The CDR3 spans 13 residues. Looked up from germline, CDR1 is GTSNPN and CDR2 is SVGIG (reference sequence). This CDR3 is CAWGGGRAHEQFF. In nucleotides, the CDR3 is TGTGCCTGGGGAGGCGGGAGGGCCCATGAGCAGTTCTTC.

The chain joins TRBV7-9 to TRBJ2-3; D may be TRBD2 (5 bases). Germline lookup yields CDR1 SEHNR and CDR2 FQNEAQ (reference sequence). The CDR3 runs to 15 residues. V was cut by 1 base and J by 0 bases, with 8 bases left in between. For the CDR3, the DNA is TGTGCCAGCAGCTTAGGTTGGACTAGCACAGATACGCAGTATTTT. This translates into CASSLGWTSTDTQYF. Full variable domain (missing parts from reference TRBV7-9 and TRBJ2-3): DTGVSQNPRHKITKRGQNVTFRCDPISEHNRLYWYRQTLGQGPEFLTYFQNEAQLEKSRLLSDRFSAERPKGSFSTLEIQRTEQGDSAMYLCASSLGWTSTDTQYFGPGTRLTVL.

This clone was recorded a few times. V usage is TRBV30 and J usage is TRBJ1-2, with TRBD1 matching 9 bases. The V segment lost 4 bases and the J segment 10 bases; nucleotides outside the gene matches: 7. CDR1 and CDR2 from the germline V gene are GTSNPN and SVGIG (reference sequence). The CDR3 extends over 12 amino acids. CDR3 nucleotide sequence: TGTGCCTGGACCCGGGACAGGGCCAACTACACCTTC. It encodes CAWTRDRANYTF.

With regard to this clone: At the DNA level, this CDR3 is encoded by other sequences in the same sample as well. CDR3 in amino acids: CASSLDQDYQTQYF. CDR3 sequence (DNA): TGTGCCAGCAGCTTAGATCAGGACTATCAGACCCAGTACTTC. The V gene is TRBV11-2, the J gene TRBJ2-5; D may be TRBD2 (6 bases). This CDR3 has 14 amino acids. Germline CDR1 is SGHAT and CDR2 is FQNNGV. Trimming shortened V by 0 bases and J by 6 bases, and 11 bases separated the two germline ends. Full variable domain (remainder filled in from reference TRBV11-2 and TRBJ2-5): EAGVAQSPRYKIIEKRQSVAFWCNPISGHATLYWYQQILGQGPKLLIQFQNNGVVDDSQLPKDRFSAERLKGVDSTLKIQPAKLEDSAVYLCASSLDQDYQTQYFGPGTRLLVL.

This chain uses TRBV11-2 with TRBJ2-5, with D perhaps TRBD2 (5 bases). Per germline, CDR1 SGHAT and CDR2 FQNNGV. The CDR3 runs to 13 residues. Trimming stripped 5 bases from V and 2 bases from J, with 9 bases between. This CDR3 is CASSRRTQETQYF. The CDR3 DNA sequence: TGTGCCAGCAGCCGCAGGACTCAAGAGACCCAGTACTTC.

V and J are TRBV10-3 and TRBJ2-1; 14 bases fit TRBD2. Germline V gene sequence: CDR1 ENHRY, CDR2 SYGVKD. J lost 5 bases, V lost 5 bases, and 5 bases had no gene match. The CDR3 length is 16 residues. The CDR3 bases are TGTGCCATCAGTACAGGGACTAGCGGGAGCAACAATGAGCAGTTCTTC. Residues: CAISTGTSGSNNEQFF.

This chain connects TRBV28 to TRBJ1-1; D uncertain. Germline V gene lookup returns CDR1 MDHEN and CDR2 SYDVKM. Trimming pared 2 bases from V and 11 bases from J, leaving 15 bases between. The CDR3 consists of 13 residues. The CDR3 loop is CASSLTILNHAFF. CDR3 DNA: TGTGCCAGCAGTTTAACAATCCTCAATCACGCTTTCTTT.

The V gene is TRBV30, the J gene TRBJ2-5; 9 bases map to TRBD1. The assigned J gene may be wrong: the sequence end matches TRBJ2-7 better. The germline gives CDR1 GTSNPN, CDR2 SVGIG (reference sequence). This CDR3 spans 13 amino acids. The DNA of the CDR3 is TGTGCCTGGAAGAGGACAGGGGCCCACGAGCAGTACTTC. Translating gives CAWKRTGAHEQYF.

V gene TRBV10-2 combines with J gene TRBJ1-3; 7 nucleotides match TRBD1. CDR1 is WSHSY and CDR2 is SAAADI in the germline V gene. V lost 6 bases to trimming and J lost 2 bases; unmatched junction nucleotides: 4. The CDR3 has 14 amino acids. The CDR3 region is CASSLTGTGNTIYF. CDR3 in DNA: TGCGCCAGCAGCCTGACAGGGACTGGAAACACCATATATTTT.

This clone has just a few counts. The chain carries TRBV6-6 and TRBJ1-2; D unclear. The CDR3 has 11 residues. The V gene's germline CDR1 is MNHNY and CDR2 SVGAGI (reference sequence). Trimming took 9 bases from V and 5 from J, leaving 10 bases between them. CDR3 nucleotides: TGTGCCAGTCAGACGGGATATGGCTACACCTTC. Translation gives CASQTGYGYTF.

The chain links TRBV27 to TRBJ2-5, with 9 bases fitting TRBD1. Germline V gene lookup returns CDR1 MNHEY and CDR2 SMNVEV (reference sequence). V lost 2 bases, J lost 5 bases, and 6 bases stayed unmatched. This CDR3 contains 15 residues. The CDR3 sequence: CASSLRGTGWETQYF. CDR3 sequence (DNA): TGTGCCAGCAGTTTACGCGGGACAGGGTGGGAGACCCAGTACTTC.

The DNA of the CDR3 is TGTGCCTGGAGTGTAGGACACAGCTATGGCTACACCTTC. This sequence encodes CAWSVGHSYGYTF. This chain links TRBV30 with TRBJ1-2; TRBD1 is a possible D gene (5 bases). There are 13 residues in the CDR3. Trimming took 0 bases from V and 4 from J, leaving 9 bases between them. Germline assignment: CDR1 GTSNPN and CDR2 SVGIG (reference sequence).

V gene TRBV29-1 combines with J gene TRBJ2-3, with D hard to call. The CDR3 runs 14 residues. Deletions cut 5 bases from V and 4 bases from J, with 16 bases between. Germline V gene lookup returns CDR1 SQVTM and CDR2 ANQGSEA. The CDR3 coding sequence is TGCAGCGTTTCTTTGCTAGGCCCCGCAGATACGCAGTATTTT. It translates to CSVSLLGPADTQYF.

This clone showed up just a few times. This chain uses TRBV6-5 with TRBJ2-5; the match to TRBD2 covers 7 bases. Germline lookup yields CDR1 MNHEY and CDR2 SVGAGI. The junction had 6 bases not matched to a gene; V was cut back by 7 bases and J by 1 base. The CDR3 runs to 14 residues. CDR3 sequence: CASTTPGGQETQYF. DNA of the CDR3: TGTGCCAGCACCACCCCGGGAGGCCAAGAGACCCAGTACTTC.

This CDR3 reads CASSGLVGNEQFF. CDR3 in DNA: TGTGCCAGCTCAGGACTAGTTGGCAATGAGCAGTTCTTC. This chain links TRBV18 with TRBJ2-1; 7 bases match TRBD2. V dropped 5 bases and J dropped 6; count of bases not matched to a gene: 4. This CDR3 has 13 amino acids. Germline-derived CDR1 and CDR2 are KGHSH and LQKENI.

The CDR3 DNA sequence: TGTGCCAGCAGCCTGGGGGGTGAGCAGTACTTC. Its translation: CASSLGGEQYF. The chain combines TRBV28 with TRBJ2-7; D might be TRBD2 (6 bases). The V and J ends lost 6 bases and 7 bases respectively, with 10 bases between them. CDR3 length: 11 residues. Germline CDR1 reads MDHEN; CDR2 reads SYDVKM.

The chain recombines TRBV2 with TRBJ2-1; 9 bases agree with TRBD2. From germline, CDR1 is SNHLY and CDR2 FYNNEI. Trimming took 5 bases from V and 0 from J; bases not matched to a gene: 5. The CDR3 runs 16 residues. CDR3 amino acids: CASSLGLAYSYNEQFF. The CDR3 DNA follows: TGTGCCAGCAGTCTCGGACTAGCGTACTCCTACAATGAGCAGTTCTTC.

The chain carries TRBV6-1 and TRBJ2-7, with D possibly being TRBD1 (6 bases). This CDR3 region has 14 residues. The V and J ends lost 5 bases and 3 bases respectively, with 14 bases between them. Germline V lookup: CDR1 MNHNS, CDR2 SASEGT. This CDR3 is CASSTTGEHYEQYF. The CDR3 region has the DNA TGTGCCAGCAGTACGACAGGAGAGCACTACGAGCAGTACTTC.

This clone was detected only a few times. The chain employs TRBV19 and TRBJ2-1; tentatively, D is TRBD2 (7 bases). CDR1 LNHDA and CDR2 SQIVND come from the germline V gene (reference sequence). V lost 3 bases, J lost 2 bases, and 14 bases lay in between. The CDR3 consists of 16 residues. The CDR3 spells CASSIAGGGPYNEQFF. CDR3 DNA: TGTGCCAGTAGTATTGCCGGCGGGGGCCCCTACAATGAGCAGTTCTTC.